The entry below gives a single T cell receptor (beta chain) sequence along with its context. Enrollees, roughly 18 to 95 years old, lived in approximately 25 US areas. The length of the CDR3 is 14 residues. The V gene's germline CDR1 is SGHTS and CDR2 YDEGEE. V lost 2 bases and J 4 bases, leaving 12 bases between the germline ends. The record originates from a study of blood T cell repertoires in COVID-19. Study summary: COVID-19 samples collected from the United States, Italy and Spain covered acute and convalescent phases.

Clones were read by immunoSEQ multiplex PCR, and TCRdb kept only the in-frame ones, dropping some. There are 140,000 to 150,000 clones in the sample; roughly four fifths occur only once, and 3% to 4% lies in the top ten. The source of this sequence is a woman between 50 and 59 years old with acute COVID-19. Sequencing was performed on PBMCs or T cells enriched from blood (not recorded which). The genes are TRBV5-8 and TRBJ1-2; a weak D match, TRBD1 (6 bases). In DNA form, the CDR3 reads TGTGCCAGCAGCTTCCAGGGGATCAGCTATGGCTACACCTTC. Translating it yields CASSFQGISYGYTF.